Listed below are T cell receptor beta chains from one sample, sequenced in a study of blood T cell repertoires in COVID-19. Repertoires were generated with immunoSEQ multiplex PCR, while TCRdb's copy carries only in-frame clones and drops some. This sample has more than 300,000 clones, with 85% to 90% found just once. The sample was peripheral blood. The receptors come from a woman between 65 and 79 years old with COVID-19, enrolled during active disease. The CDR3 runs from the conserved cysteine through the conserved F or W. The order of the fields is V gene, clone size, J gene, D gene, CDR3 protein, CDR3 DNA. The D gene is left open where the match is weak. Not all rows give a size; the values are once, few, many and, for expanded clones, a class.

v_call: TRBV7-2
clone_size: .
j_call: TRBJ1-4
d_call: .
cdr3_aa: CASSHRRREEKLFF
cdr3_nt: TGTGCCAGCAGCCATCGGCGTAGGGAGGAAAAACTGTTTTTT

v_call: TRBV4-2
clone_size: .
j_call: TRBJ1-6
d_call: .
cdr3_aa: CASSQDPPGVGGNSPLHF
cdr3_nt: TGTGCCAGCAGCCAAGATCCCCCAGGTGTCGGGGGGAATTCACCCCTCCACTTT

v_call: TRBV19
clone_size: .
j_call: TRBJ2-3
d_call: TRBD1
cdr3_aa: CASSSGQGSDTQYF
cdr3_nt: TGTGCCAGTAGTTCGGGACAGGGTAGCGATACGCAGTATTTT

v_call: TRBV5-1
clone_size: .
j_call: TRBJ1-5
d_call: .
cdr3_aa: CASSEEGVGNQPQHF
cdr3_nt: TGCGCCAGCAGTGAAGAGGGGGTTGGCAATCAGCCCCAGCATTTT

v_call: TRBV2
clone_size: .
j_call: TRBJ1-1
d_call: TRBD1
cdr3_aa: CASSERGQGNTEAFF
cdr3_nt: TGTGCCAGCAGTGAGAGGGGACAGGGCAATACTGAAGCTTTCTTT

v_call: TRBV7-9
clone_size: .
j_call: TRBJ2-7
d_call: .
cdr3_aa: CASSEDISYEQYF
cdr3_nt: TGTGCCAGCAGCGAGGACATCTCCTACGAGCAGTACTTC

v_call: TRBV14
clone_size: .
j_call: TRBJ1-6
d_call: .
cdr3_aa: CASSQDRDFRNSPLHF
cdr3_nt: TGTGCCAGCAGCCAAGATAGGGACTTTAGAAATTCACCCCTCCACTTT

v_call: TRBV7-9
clone_size: many
j_call: TRBJ1-1
d_call: TRBD1
cdr3_aa: CASSLEGQLNTEAFF
cdr3_nt: TGTGCCAGCAGCTTAGAGGGACAGTTGAACACTGAAGCTTTCTTT

v_call: TRBV19
clone_size: .
j_call: TRBJ2-7
d_call: TRBD1
cdr3_aa: CASSGRQGAPEQYF
cdr3_nt: TGTGCCAGTAGTGGGAGACAGGGGGCTCCCGAGCAGTACTTC

v_call: TRBV5-5
clone_size: .
j_call: TRBJ2-7
d_call: TRBD1
cdr3_aa: CASSLRDRGGSYEQYF
cdr3_nt: TGTGCCAGCAGCTTGAGGGACAGGGGGGGTTCCTACGAGCAGTACTTC

v_call: TRBV7-2
clone_size: .
j_call: TRBJ2-3
d_call: TRBD2
cdr3_aa: CASSSTSGVSDTQYF
cdr3_nt: TGTGCCAGCAGCTCGACTAGCGGGGTGTCAGATACGCAGTATTTT